Listed below are T cell receptor beta chains from one sample, sequenced in a study of T-cell memory formation after mild COVID-19. TCRdb called the 5' RACE reads again in MiXCR, with one record for every CDR3 protein. The sample consists of around 300,000 distinct CDR3 sequences, approximately 13% of them appearing once. The sequenced sample consisted of PBMCs or a T cell subset sorted from them (not recorded which). The receptors originated from a man younger than 35 who had mild COVID-19 (a few samples of this study predate the infection). Cell type and time point are not known. The CDR3 runs from the conserved cysteine through the conserved F or W. The D gene is left open where the match is weak. Not every row has a clone size; where given, it reads once, few, many or a size class.

>few|TRBV29-1|TRBD1|TRBJ1-1
TGCAGCGTTGCGGGACAGGTTGACACTGAAGCTTTCTTT
CSVAGQVDTEAFF
>many|TRBV29-1|NA|TRBJ1-4
TGCAGCGTTGGAGAGAAACCCTTTGAAAAACTGTTTTTT
CSVGEKPFEKLFF
>NA|TRBV20-1|TRBD2|TRBJ2-5
TGCAGTGCTCTCCGGGGGGGGTCGGCGAGCGAGACCCAGTACTTC
CSALRGGSASETQYF
>few|TRBV6-4|TRBD2|TRBJ2-3
TGTGCCAGCAGTGACGCGGGACTAGTGACAGATACGCAGTATTTT
CASSDAGLVTDTQYF
>once|TRBV20-1|TRBD1|TRBJ1-5
TGCAGTGCTGGACAGGGGGCTTATCAGCCCCAGCATTTT
CSAGQGAYQPQHF
>many|TRBV6-4|TRBD2|TRBJ2-2
TGTGCCAGCAGTGAGCGGGGGGACACCGGGGAGCTGTTTTTT
CASSERGDTGELFF
>few|TRBV20-1|NA|TRBJ2-5
TGCAGTGCTAGAGATACACCGTACCAAGAGACCCAGTACTTC
CSARDTPYQETQYF
>many|TRBV6-5|NA|TRBJ2-5
TGTGCCAGCAGCCTAGGGACTCTGTACCAAGAGACCCAGTACTTC
CASSLGTLYQETQYF
>few|TRBV20-1|TRBD2|TRBJ2-7
TGCAGTGCGGGTTCAGGGACTAGACCGATAGAGCAGTACTTC
CSAGSGTRPIEQYF
>few|TRBV20-1|NA|TRBJ1-5
TGCAGTGCTAGAGATCGGGCCGCTATACCCCAGCATTTT
CSARDRAAIPQHF
>few|TRBV27|NA|TRBJ1-5
TGTGCCAGCAGTTTACGCCCGGGGTGGAGCAATCAGCCCCAGCATTTT
CASSLRPGWSNQPQHF
>NA|TRBV5-6|NA|TRBJ2-1
TGTGCCAGCAGGGGGGGCGGCACCTACAATGAGCAGTTCTTC
CASRGGGTYNEQFF
>few|TRBV7-6|NA|TRBJ2-3
TGTGCCAGCAGCTTAACAGGTGGCCCCACAGATACGCAGTATTTT
CASSLTGGPTDTQYF
>NA|TRBV6-5|NA|TRBJ1-2
TGTGCCAGCAGTTACACCATGTCCGTGCACTATGGCTACACCTTC
CASSYTMSVHYGYTF
>few|TRBV12-3/TRBV12-4|NA|TRBJ1-2
TGTGCCAGCAGTCTCAGGATGGCTAACTATGGCTACACCTTC
CASSLRMANYGYTF
>few|TRBV27|TRBD1|TRBJ1-2
TGTGCCAGCAGCAAGGCGGGACAGGGTGGAGGCTACACCTTC
CASSKAGQGGGYTF
>few|TRBV6-5|NA|TRBJ1-3
TGTGCCAGCAGTTACTCTACAGCCTCTGGAAACACCATATATTTT
CASSYSTASGNTIYF
>NA|TRBV20-1|NA|TRBJ1-5
TGCAGTGCTTCCCCCGGGGATAGCAATCAGCCCCAGCATTTT
CSASPGDSNQPQHF
>NA|TRBV28|NA|TRBJ2-1
TGTGCCAGCAGTTTTGTGGGGAGACACAATGAGCAGTTCTTC
CASSFVGRHNEQFF
>NA|TRBV29-1|NA|TRBJ2-7
TGCAGCGTTACGGACGGCTCCGAGCAGTACTTC
CSVTDGSEQYF
>NA|TRBV4-3|NA|TRBJ2-3
TGCGCCAGCAGCTTGCGTCCAGGGGTACCCCGCGATACGCAGTATTTT
CASSLRPGVPRDTQYF
>few|TRBV6-5|NA|TRBJ1-1
TGTGCCAGCAGTTACTCGTACGGGATTAACACTGAAGCTTTCTTT
CASSYSYGINTEAFF
>few|TRBV12-3/TRBV12-4|NA|TRBJ1-1
TGTGCCAGCAGTGTAAATTTTGGGGGCACTGAAGCTTTCTTT
CASSVNFGGTEAFF
>NA|TRBV6-2/TRBV6-3|NA|TRBJ1-1
TGTGCCAGCATCCCGGGGAGGGCCTACCGCGAAGAAGCTTTCTTT
CASIPGRAYREEAFF
>NA|TRBV18|NA|TRBJ2-1
TGTGCCAGCTCACCAGCAAGGAGCTCCTACAATGAGCAGTTCTTC
CASSPARSSYNEQFF
>many|TRBV3-1|NA|TRBJ2-1
TGTGCCAGCAGCCTCGAACCCCGGGGGCTGCAGTTCTTC
CASSLEPRGLQFF
>NA|TRBV7-9|NA|TRBJ1-2
TGTGCCAGCAGCTTAACCCTGACCCAGAGGGAGGCCTATGGCTACACCTTC
CASSLTLTQREAYGYTF
>few|TRBV6-5|TRBD1|TRBJ2-7
TGTGCCAGCAGGACGAGAATGGGACAGCTCTACGAGCAGTACTTC
CASRTRMGQLYEQYF
>few|TRBV7-2|NA|TRBJ2-7
TGTGCCAGCAGCTTAGCCACTCGGGGGTACGAGCAGTACTTC
CASSLATRGYEQYF
>NA|TRBV7-9|NA|TRBJ2-5
TGTGCCAGCAGCTTATGGGGGGAAGAAGAGACCCAGTACTTC
CASSLWGEEETQYF
>few|TRBV28|TRBD1|TRBJ1-1
TGTGCCAGCAGTCTTGGGGACAGGATGAACACTGAAGCTTTCTTT
CASSLGDRMNTEAFF
>NA|TRBV7-9|NA|TRBJ2-4
TGTGCCAGCAACCCGGTCGGTTCTCTACTAGCCAAAAACATTCAGTACTTC
CASNPVGSLLAKNIQYF
>many|TRBV4-2|NA|TRBJ2-2
TGTGCCAGCAGCCAAGACAGGATTGCCGGGGAGCTGTTTTTT
CASSQDRIAGELFF
>few|TRBV27|TRBD1|TRBJ1-4
TGTGCCAGCAGACCTACGTCAACACAGGCCAGGGGGGAAAAACTGTTTTTT
CASRPTSTQARGEKLFF
>few|TRBV2|NA|TRBJ1-4
TGTGCCAGCAGTGAAGGGACAGCAAAACTGTTTTTT
CASSEGTAKLFF
>NA|TRBV6-5|TRBD2|TRBJ2-7
TGTGCCAGCAGTTCACCGACTAGCACCTACGAGCAGTACTTC
CASSSPTSTYEQYF
>few|TRBV4-1|NA|TRBJ1-2
TGCGCCAGCAGCCAAGGGCAGGGGTCCATCTATGGCTACACCTTC
CASSQGQGSIYGYTF
>few|TRBV12-3/TRBV12-4|NA|TRBJ2-2
TGTGCCAGCAGCCCGGCCGGGGAGCTGTTTTTT
CASSPAGELFF
>few|TRBV18|TRBD2|TRBJ2-1
TGTGCCAGCTCACTAAGCGGGGGTCCCAATGAGCAGTTCTTC
CASSLSGGPNEQFF
>NA|TRBV28|NA|TRBJ1-1
TGTGCCAGCAGTGCATGGAAATACCGATTCAGGAGGAACACTGAAGCTTTCTTT
CASSAWKYRFRRNTEAFF
>NA|TRBV4-3|NA|TRBJ1-4
TGCGCCAGCAGCCAGAGGCCCAGGGCAGACGGGGAAAAACTGTTTTTT
CASSQRPRADGEKLFF
>few|TRBV7-2|TRBD1|TRBJ2-3
TGTGCCAGCAGCTCTGACAGGGAAGATACGCAGTATTTT
CASSSDREDTQYF
>many|TRBV5-1|TRBD2|TRBJ2-3
TGCGCCAGCAGCGAGACACTGACTAGCGGGGAGCATACGCAGTATTTT
CASSETLTSGEHTQYF
>NA|TRBV5-1|NA|TRBJ1-1
TGCGCCAGCAGCTTGTGGCGGGCAGGCACTGAAGCTTTCTTT
CASSLWRAGTEAFF
>NA|TRBV20-1|TRBD1|TRBJ1-5
TGCAGTGCTGGGGACAGTTATCAGCCCCAGCATTTT
CSAGDSYQPQHF
>few|TRBV7-2|NA|TRBJ2-2
TGTGCCAGCACCACAGCAATCAACACCGGGGAGCTGTTTTTT
CASTTAINTGELFF
>NA|TRBV19|TRBD1|TRBJ1-1
TGTGCCAGTAGCCCTGCTCCGGGACAGGGGAAAGCTTTCTTT
CASSPAPGQGKAFF
>NA|TRBV5-1|NA|TRBJ1-3
TGCGCCAGCGCCGACGTTGGAGGAAACACCATATATTTT
CASADVGGNTIYF
>NA|TRBV12-3/TRBV12-4|TRBD2|TRBJ2-3
TGTGCCAGCAGTTTACTAGCGGCTCCGTTCACAGATACGCAGTATTTT
CASSLLAAPFTDTQYF
>NA|TRBV12-3/TRBV12-4|NA|TRBJ2-3
TGTGCCAGCAGTGCCCACAGGGCGTTTTATCCAGATACGCAGTATTTT
CASSAHRAFYPDTQYF
>NA|TRBV3-1|NA|TRBJ1-1
TGTGCCAGCAGCCAAGAGGACGACACTGAAGCTTTCTTT
CASSQEDDTEAFF